These T cell receptor beta chains were read from a single sample in a study of T-cell memory formation after mild COVID-19. TCRdb reprocessed the 5' RACE reads with MiXCR, giving one entry per CDR3 protein. The repertoire has about 190,000 distinct CDR3 sequences, 15% to 20% of them found once; the top ten carry roughly 2.4%. Sequencing used PBMCs or a T cell subset sorted from them (not recorded which). The receptors derive from an adult woman who had mild COVID-19 (a few samples of this study predate the infection). Cell type and time point are not known. The conserved cysteine and the conserved F or W are not part of the CDR3 here.

>TRBV7-9|12|TRBJ1-3
ASSSRGSGNTIY
>TRBV7-9|10|TRBJ1-1
ASSLAESEAF
>TRBV5-1|9|TRBJ1-5
ASSSVQPQH
>TRBV12-3/TRBV12-4|11|TRBJ2-5
ASSFGVGETQY
>TRBV19|13|TRBJ1-2
ASSTDRRGNYGYT
>TRBV19|13|TRBJ2-5
ASSHRLAGEETQY
>TRBV6-5|12|TRBJ2-3
ASSLPGRPDTQY
>TRBV4-1|14|TRBJ1-1
ASSRDSLGLNTEAF
>TRBV6-5|12|TRBJ1-2
ASSYRGRWNGYT
>TRBV7-8|12|TRBJ2-3
ASSLRERGDTQY
>TRBV20-1|13|TRBJ2-3
SAPTSRGGGDTQY
>TRBV5-1|13|TRBJ1-1
ASSLGEWVGTEAF
>TRBV10-2|13|TRBJ1-2
ASRVQGGSNYGYT
>TRBV7-9|12|TRBJ1-1
ASSLGGQNTEAF
>TRBV20-1|13|TRBJ1-2
SASLRDRDNYGYT
>TRBV20-1|15|TRBJ2-1
SARHPGQRSSYNEQF